This T cell receptor beta chain was sequenced in a study of T cells in Graves' hyperthyroidism and ophthalmopathy. Overall study results and limits: Also found in blood were most expanded thyroid clonotypes above 0.001.

CDR1 and CDR2 from the germline V gene are GTSNPN and SVGIG (reference sequence). This CDR3 has 12 amino acids. V was shortened by 6 bases and J by 3 bases, with 12 bases between the two germline ends. RNA transcripts yielded amplified TCR beta CDR3 regions. Researchers ran a first-round RT-PCR on the TCR CDR3 using the HTBI primer set. TCRdb itself ran the multiplex PCR reads through MiXCR, one entry per CDR3 protein. Of 280,000 or so distinct CDR3 sequences in the sample, about 25% are singletons; the top ten hold about a quarter. For this clonotype: What it binds is not known.

The source material was blood. The genes are TRBV30 and TRBJ2-7; possibly TRBD1 or TRBD2 for D (5 bases each). The TCR sequence derives from a man between 35 and 55 years old with Graves' hyperthyroidism that later progressed to Graves' ophthalmopathy. In nucleotides, the CDR3 is TGTGCCTGCCCCGGGACCGACTACGAGCAGTACTTC. Protein product: CACPGTDYEQYF. The whole variable domain, filled in from reference TRBV30 and TRBJ2-7, reads SQTIHQWPATLVQPVGSPLSLECTVEGTSNPNLYWYRQAAGRGLQLLFYSVGIGQISSEVPQNLSASRPQDRQFILSSKKLLLSDSGFYLCACPGTDYEQYFGPGTRLTVT.